The 24 T cell receptor beta chains reported below all come from one sample, sequenced in a study of T cells in localized non-small cell lung cancer. The data were produced by immunoSEQ multiplex PCR, yet TCRdb's version contains in-frame clones alone and is incomplete. In the table there are approximately 2,800 clones, 32% of which are singletons. This specimen consisted of lung tumor tissue, obtained before any cancer treatment. These receptors came from a female donor over 55 with stage II squamous cell lung carcinoma.

This chain links TRBV29-1 with TRBJ1-2, with no clear D. CDR1 is SQVTM and CDR2 is ANQGSEA in the germline V gene. Trimming cost V 7 bases and J 8 bases, with 20 bases left between them. This CDR3 region has 13 residues. The CDR3 sequence: CSAPGVSIGGYTF. CDR3 nucleotides: TGCAGCGCCCCTGGGGTCTCGATAGGGGGCTACACCTTC.

This chain joins TRBV5-1 and TRBJ1-3, with D unclear. The CDR3 contains 15 residues. The germline V gene encodes CDR1 SGHRS and CDR2 YFSETQ. V lost 1 base and J 4 bases, leaving 12 bases between the germline ends. The CDR3 is CASSLNFEVGNTIYF. CDR3 in DNA: TGCGCCAGCAGCTTGAACTTTGAGGTGGGAAACACCATATATTTT.

This clone showed up just a few times. The chain uses TRBV28 and TRBJ2-3, with D unresolved. This CDR3 has 14 residues. Germline-derived CDR1 and CDR2 are MDHEN and SYDVKM. Trimming removed 8 bases at V and 1 base at J, with 13 bases between. This CDR3 reads CASASPDGTDTQYF. As DNA, the CDR3 is TGTGCCAGCGCCTCACCGGATGGCACAGATACGCAGTATTTT.

This clone turned up a few times. The chain couples TRBV2 to TRBJ2-3; no clear D. CDR1 SNHLY and CDR2 FYNNEI come from the germline V gene. The V end was cut by 6 bases, the J end by 2 bases, with 9 bases between. CDR3 length: 13 residues. CDR3 nucleotides: TGTGCCAGCAGCGTAACCTACACAGATACGCAGTATTTT. The encoded protein is CASSVTYTDTQYF.

A few counts support this clone. The chain combines TRBV28 with TRBJ1-1; 8 nucleotides line up with TRBD1. The germline CDR1 and CDR2 sequences are MDHEN and SYDVKM. This CDR3 region has 13 residues. V lost 9 bases to trimming and J lost 7 bases; unmatched junction nucleotides: 10. The CDR3: CASYQGAQDEAFF. As DNA, the CDR3 is TGTGCCAGTTACCAGGGGGCGCAGGATGAAGCTTTCTTT. The whole variable domain, filled in from reference TRBV28 and TRBJ1-1, reads DVKVTQSSRYLVKRTGEKVFLECVQDMDHENMFWYRQDPGLGLRLIYFSYDVKMKEKGDIPEGYSVSREKKERFSLILESASTNQTSMYLCASYQGAQDEAFFGQGTRLTVV.

This rearrangement joins TRBV6-7 to TRBJ2-7; either TRBD1 or TRBD2 may fit D (5 bases each). TRBV6-7 has ORF status, its function being uncertain. Deletions cut 0 bases from V and 0 bases from J, with 12 bases between. CDR3 size: 16 residues. CDR3 nucleotide sequence: TGTGCCAGCAGTTACTCGGGGACGGTGAGCTCCTACGAGCAGTACTTC. Translated: CASSYSGTVSSYEQYF.

This clone counts as medium-sized. In the same sample, other DNA sequences code for this CDR3. The rearrangement uses TRBV6-8 and TRBJ1-1; D unclear. CDR1 MNHGY and CDR2 SAAAGT come from the germline V gene. Trimming cost V 6 bases and J 0 bases, with 11 bases left between them. The CDR3 sequence is 14 residues long. CDR3 amino acids: CASRPGQMNTEAFF. For the CDR3, the DNA is TGTGCCAGCAGACCAGGTCAGATGAACACTGAAGCTTTCTTT.

This clone is labeled large. The genes are TRBV11-3 and TRBJ1-2, with 10 bases lining up with TRBD1. The length of the CDR3 is 15 residues. Germline CDR1 reads SGHNT; CDR2 reads YENEEA. Losses at the gene ends were 4 bases for V and 6 bases for J; bases not matched to a gene: 8. Written as DNA, the CDR3 is TGTGCCAGCAGCTCCCGACAGGGGGCGCAGAATGGCTACACCTTC. Its protein product is CASSSRQGAQNGYTF.

The CDR3: CASSSVVYATNEKLFF. CDR3 DNA: TGTGCCAGCAGCTCAGTCGTGTATGCGACTAATGAAAAACTGTTTTTT. The V gene is TRBV11-3, the J gene TRBJ1-4; D is ambiguous. Germline CDR1 and CDR2: SGHNT and YENEEA. The CDR3 is 16 amino acids. Trimming cost V 4 bases and J 2 bases, with 14 bases left between them.

The chain links TRBV19 to TRBJ2-5; weak D call: TRBD2 (6 bases). Per the germline V gene, CDR1 is LNHDA and CDR2 is SQIVND (reference sequence). This CDR3 region has 15 residues. Trimming removed 4 bases from V and 5 bases from J, with 17 bases in between. Written as DNA, the CDR3 is TGTGCCAGTAGTAGGGACTCGACCAGGGAGGAGACCCAGTACTTC. Translated, it gives CASSRDSTREETQYF. Together with reference TRBV19 and TRBJ2-5, the CDR3 gives the full variable domain: DGGITQSPKYLFRKEGQNVTLSCEQNLNHDAMYWYRQDPGQGLRLIYYSQIVNDFQKGDIAEGYSVSREKKESFPLTVTSAQKNPTAFYLCASSRDSTREETQYFGPGTRLLVL.

This clone was counted between two and nine times. The genes are TRBV28 and TRBJ1-2; 7 positions match TRBD1. With V trimmed by 7 bases and J by 4 bases, 9 bases remained unmatched. The CDR3 is 14 amino acids. Germline-derived CDR1 and CDR2 are MDHEN and SYDVKM. This chain's CDR3 is CASNPTGSLYGYTF. Written as DNA, the CDR3 is TGTGCCAGCAACCCGACAGGGTCACTCTATGGCTACACCTTC.

The rearrangement links TRBV9 to TRBJ2-3; 9 nucleotides match TRBD2. Germline V gives CDR1 SGDLS, CDR2 YYNGEE. The V segment lost 0 bases and the J segment 6 bases; nucleotides outside the gene matches: 8. CDR3 length: 16 residues. The DNA of the CDR3 is TGTGCCAGCAGCGTAGAGGATAGCGGGGGTAGGGATACGCAGTATTTT. Its protein is CASSVEDSGGRDTQYF.

This chain links TRBV19 with TRBJ1-5; TRBD1 matches 7 bases. CDR1 LNHDA and CDR2 SQIVND come from the germline V gene (reference sequence). The CDR3 consists of 15 residues. Unmatched junction bases numbered 9, after V lost 5 bases and J lost 5 bases. The CDR3 nucleotides are TGTGCCAGTAGTTCACCCGGGACAGCTGATCAGCCCCAGCATTTT. Protein sequence: CASSSPGTADQPQHF.

The V call is TRBV19, the J call TRBJ1-1; 9 bases align to TRBD1. V was clipped by 5 bases and J by 4 bases; unmatched bases: 11. Per the germline V gene, CDR1 is LNHDA and CDR2 is SQIVND (reference sequence). The CDR3 has 16 residues. This CDR3 is CASSPGTGFGSTEAFF. The CDR3 bases are TGTGCCAGTAGTCCCGGGACAGGGTTCGGTAGCACTGAAGCTTTCTTT.

This clone was detected only a few times. The J gene is TRBJ1-1, the V gene TRBV6-8; D not resolved. The CDR3 contains 13 residues. CDR1 and CDR2 from the germline V gene are MNHGY and SAAAGT. Trimming removed 2 bases at V and 3 bases at J, with 7 bases between. CDR3 in DNA: TGTGCCAGCAGTTACACACATTACACTGAAGCTTTCTTT. Translation: CASSYTHYTEAFF.

This clone was counted a few times. The chain has TRBV10-2 and TRBJ2-5; unclear D gene. CDR1 is WSHSY and CDR2 is SAAADI in the germline V gene. V lost 2 bases and J 3 bases, leaving 13 bases between the germline ends. This CDR3 spans 15 amino acids. This CDR3 reads CASSEHYELKETQYF. The CDR3 nucleotides are TGCGCCAGCAGTGAGCATTACGAATTGAAAGAGACCCAGTACTTC.

This chain's CDR3 is CSVEGPSGSQTEETQYF. CDR3 in DNA: TGCAGCGTTGAAGGCCCTAGCGGGAGCCAGACGGAAGAGACCCAGTACTTC. The V and J genes are TRBV29-1 and TRBJ2-5, with TRBD2 matching over 10 bases. The CDR3 length is 17 residues. Germline V CDR1 and CDR2: SQVTM, ANQGSEA. The ends lost 1 base at V and 3 bases at J; junction bases unmatched: 11.

The table lists this clone with a few counts. CDR3 coding DNA: TGCGCCAGCAGTCTAACCGGGACAGGGGGCTACGAGCAGTACTTC. It specifies CASSLTGTGGYEQYF. The rearrangement links TRBV5-1 to TRBJ2-7, with 11 bases fitting TRBD1. Germline V CDR1 and CDR2: SGHRS, YFSETQ. Trimming at V came to 5 bases and at J to 3 bases, leaving 7 bases not matched to a gene. This CDR3 contains 15 residues.

This clone was detected only a few times. The chain combines TRBV19 with TRBJ2-2, with 8 bases fitting TRBD1. CDR1 is LNHDA, CDR2 SQIVND, per germline (reference sequence). The junction had 4 bases not matched to a gene; V was cut back by 7 bases and J by 3 bases. The CDR3 totals 14 residues. The CDR3 here is CASKTGVDTGELFF. In DNA form, the CDR3 reads TGTGCCAGTAAGACAGGGGTTGACACCGGGGAGCTGTTTTTT.

The chain links TRBV29-1 to TRBJ1-4; possibly TRBD1 for D (5 bases). The CDR3 has 13 residues. V was trimmed by 6 bases and J by 8 bases, leaving 16 bases between them. CDR1 is SQVTM and CDR2 is ANQGSEA in the germline V gene. CDR3 sequence: CSVRQPGWEKLFF. CDR3 coding DNA: TGCAGCGTCCGCCAGCCAGGGTGGGAAAAACTGTTTTTT.

The chain links TRBV11-3 to TRBJ1-2; 9 bases map to TRBD1. This CDR3 region has 15 residues. Looked up from germline, CDR1 is SGHNT and CDR2 is YENEEA. Trimming cost V 0 bases and J 8 bases; bases outside gene matches: 7. The DNA for the CDR3 is TGTGCCAGCAGCTTAGATCTGACAGGGGGAAGCGGCTACACCTTC. Translating gives CASSLDLTGGSGYTF.

This clone was found a few times. The chain links TRBV6-8 to TRBJ1-4; 11 bases are a match to TRBD1. The CDR3 sequence is 15 residues long. Trimming at V came to 2 bases and at J to 7 bases, leaving 3 bases not matched to a gene. Germline CDR1 reads MNHGY; CDR2 reads SAAAGT. CDR3 loop: CASSYGGQGGEKLFF. The CDR3, as DNA: TGTGCCAGCAGTTACGGGGGACAGGGGGGTGAAAAACTGTTTTTT.

Only a few counts were recorded for this clone. The CDR3 is CASSSQGKDTEAFF. The CDR3 DNA reads as TGTGCCAGTAGTTCCCAAGGGAAGGACACTGAAGCTTTCTTT. The chain joins TRBV19 to TRBJ1-1, with D unresolved. The CDR3 runs to 14 residues. Trimming pared 5 bases from V and 3 bases from J, leaving 13 bases between. The germline V gene has CDR1 LNHDA and CDR2 SQIVND (reference sequence).

A few counts support this clone. This chain joins TRBV11-3 and TRBJ1-5; TRBD1 aligns across 8 bases. The CDR3 spans 15 residues. Per germline, CDR1 SGHNT and CDR2 YENEEA. The trim removed 6 bases at V and 5 bases at J, leaving 9 bases unmatched. CDR3 bases: TGTGCCAGCAGTTCCGGGACAGGACCCCATCAGCCCCAGCATTTT. This translates into CASSSGTGPHQPQHF. The full variable domain, rest sourced from reference TRBV11-3 and TRBJ1-5, is EAGVVQSPRYKIIEKKQPVAFWCNPISGHNTLYWYLQNLGQGPELLIRYENEEAVDDSQLPKDRFSAERLKGVDSTLKIQPAELGDSAVYLCASSSGTGPHQPQHFGDGTRLSIL.